This TCR beta chain was obtained from a study of shared clonotypes between healthy human individuals. Study as a whole: Three plates each covered CD4 naive and memory; CD8 naive two, CD8 memory one.

The sorted-subset replicate PCRs were given about 200 ng DNA, which is approximately 30,000 T cell genomes. The data were produced by immunoSEQ multiplex PCR, yet TCRdb's version contains in-frame clones alone and is incomplete. The repertoire has some 1,100,000 clones, 78% of them found once; the top ten carry about 0.52%. Regarding this clone: Its antigen remains unidentified.

Negatively enriched CD4+ T cells were divided by CD45RA into naive and memory. V shed 4 bases and J shed 2 bases, with 22 bases lying between them. The CDR3 is 18 residues long. CDR1 and CDR2 (germline): KGHSH, LQKENI. Study findings and constraints: Estimated richness values were generally larger in naive subsets than in memory subsets.

The genes are TRBV18 and TRBJ2-3, with D possibly TRBD1 on 5 matching bases. The sequence was obtained from a man aged 18 to 29 in good health. Some clones in this sample may be carry-over from other donors' samples. Sequenced: memory CD4+ T cells from PBMCs. The subset was: CD45RA-negative fraction. The CDR3 nucleotides are TGTGCCAGCTCACGAACTCGTCAGGGCCTGGTTCCCACAGATACGCAGTATTTT. Its translation is CASSRTRQGLVPTDTQYF.